The 25 T cell receptor beta chains listed next were all sequenced from one sample in a study of T cells after yellow fever vaccination. From the 5' RACE reads, TCRdb called clonotypes with MiXCR, one entry per CDR3 protein. The sample has about 350,000 distinct CDR3 sequences; around 8.1% are singletons. This material consisted of PBMCs, taken about 41 days after the first yellow fever vaccination. These receptors all stem from a man younger than 35 who received the YFV17D yellow fever vaccine.

The chain combines TRBV7-6 with TRBJ2-1; the D gene is possibly TRBD1 (5 bases). V gave up 4 bases and J gave up 3 bases, with 16 bases separating them. The CDR3 loop spans 16 amino acids. Per the germline V gene, CDR1 is SGHVS and CDR2 is FNYEAQ. The chain's CDR3 is CASSSGPQGNYNEQFF. Written as DNA, the CDR3 is TGTGCCAGCAGCTCCGGCCCCCAGGGAAACTACAATGAGCAGTTCTTC.

The rearrangement uses TRBV7-3 and TRBJ2-5; D is uncertain. The CDR3 extends over 14 amino acids. Per germline, CDR1 SGHTA and CDR2 FQGTGA. Trimming shortened V by 2 bases and J by 4 bases, and 11 bases separated the two germline ends. The CDR3 DNA follows: TGTGCCAGCAGCTTAGAGTGGCCGGCAGAGACCCAGTACTTC. It encodes CASSLEWPAETQYF.

This chain connects TRBV24-1 to TRBJ2-1; D is unclear. Germline V lookup: CDR1 KGHDR, CDR2 SFDVKD. V lost 3 bases to trimming and J lost 0 bases, with 11 bases between them. The CDR3 is 16 amino acids. CDR3 coding DNA: TGTGCCACCAGTGATGCTGAACCTAGCTCCTACAATGAGCAGTTCTTC. Protein product: CATSDAEPSSYNEQFF.

This clonotype was observed a few times. The genes are TRBV18 and TRBJ2-7, with TRBD1 matching 12 bases. Trimming took 4 bases from V and 7 from J; bases not matched to a gene: 5. The germline gives CDR1 KGHSH, CDR2 LQKENI. CDR3 size: 14 residues. This CDR3 is CASSLGQGAGEQYF. CDR3 nucleotides: TGTGCCAGCTCACTGGGACAGGGGGCTGGGGAGCAGTACTTC. Variable domain in full (rest from reference TRBV18 and TRBJ2-7): NAGVMQNPRHLVRRRGQEARLRCSPMKGHSHVYWYRQLPEEGLKFMVYLQKENIIDESGMPKERFSAEFPKEGPSILRIQQVVRGDSAAYFCASSLGQGAGEQYFGPGTRLTVT.

The V call is TRBV9, the J call TRBJ1-1; 10 bases match TRBD1. CDR1 is SGDLS, CDR2 YYNGEE, per germline. The CDR3 sequence is 15 residues long. J was trimmed by 5 bases and V by 3 bases; bases with no gene match: 7. The chain's CDR3 is CASSDPGTGVTEAFF. The CDR3 bases are TGTGCCAGCAGCGACCCCGGGACAGGGGTTACTGAAGCTTTCTTT. Drawing the rest from reference TRBV9 and TRBJ1-1, the complete variable domain is DSGVTQTPKHLITATGQRVTLRCSPRSGDLSVYWYQQSLDQGLQFLIQYYNGEERAKGNILERFSAQQFPDLHSELNLSSLELGDSALYFCASSDPGTGVTEAFFGQGTRLTVV.

J is TRBJ1-6 and V is TRBV19; D ambiguous. This CDR3 spans 13 amino acids. V was trimmed by 7 bases and J by 7 bases, leaving 11 bases between them. Germline V gives CDR1 LNHDA, CDR2 SQIVND (reference sequence). CDR3 sequence (DNA): TGTGCCAGTAAATTGGGCAGGAATTCACCCCTCCACTTT. Amino acids: CASKLGRNSPLHF.

This clonotype came up a few times. The J gene is TRBJ1-5, the V gene TRBV2; 8 bases line up with TRBD1. Germline trimming cut 8 bases from V and 9 bases from J; bases unmatched to any gene: 12. The germline V gene has CDR1 SNHLY and CDR2 FYNNEI. There are 14 residues in the CDR3. CDR3 in DNA: TGTGCCAGCCGAAACAGGGGGGGGGTAACGCCCCAGCATTTT. Its translation: CASRNRGGVTPQHF. The whole variable domain, filled in from reference TRBV2 and TRBJ1-5, reads EPEVTQTPSHQVTQMGQEVILRCVPISNHLYFYWYRQILGQKVEFLVSFYNNEISEKSEIFDDQFSVERPDGSNFTLKIRSTKLEDSAMYFCASRNRGGVTPQHFGDGTRLSIL.

This clonotype came up many times. The rearrangement joins TRBV12-3 or TRBV12-4 to TRBJ2-7; D unresolved. The V and J ends lost 4 bases and 7 bases respectively, with 11 bases between them. The CDR3 has 12 amino acids. The CDR3 DNA reads as TGTGCCAGCAGTTCCGTTCTAGTGGAGCAGTACTTC. Its translation: CASSSVLVEQYF.

This clonotype was seen more than once but under ten times. The CDR3 DNA reads as TGTGCCAGCGCACCGAATAATTCACCCCTCCACTTT. Translated: CASAPNNSPLHF. The rearrangement uses TRBV6-6 and TRBJ1-6; D unresolved. Trimming shortened V by 8 bases and J by 5 bases, and 7 bases separated the two germline ends. The CDR3 loop spans 12 amino acids. Per the germline V gene, CDR1 is MNHNY and CDR2 is SVGAGI (reference sequence).

Here the CDR3 DNA reads TGCGCCAGCAGCCTCCTAGTAGGCGGGGGCGAGGGCGGGGAGCTGTTTTTT. It is translated as CASSLLVGGGEGGELFF. The chain employs TRBV4-3 and TRBJ2-2; D is possibly TRBD2 (7 bases). From germline, CDR1 is LGHNA and CDR2 YSLEER. The V end lost 4 bases, the J end lost 7 bases, and 22 bases lay between the germline ends. The CDR3 runs to 17 residues.

This clonotype was counted only a few times. The chain couples TRBV2 to TRBJ2-4; 12 positions match TRBD2. The CDR3 sequence is 14 residues long. Germline assignment: CDR1 SNHLY and CDR2 FYNNEI. The V gene end was trimmed by 10 bases and the J gene end by 6 bases; junction bases not matched to a gene: 7. The CDR3 DNA follows: TGTGCCACCACAGGACTAGCGGGGCGAAACATTCAGTACTTC. Translating it yields CATTGLAGRNIQYF.

The table lists this clonotype with a few counts. V is TRBV2 and J is TRBJ1-3; TRBD1 agrees at 9 bases. CDR1 is SNHLY and CDR2 is FYNNEI in the germline V gene. The CDR3 extends over 13 amino acids. V lost 4 bases, J lost 6 bases, and 1 base stayed unmatched. The chain's CDR3 is CASSAQGANTIYF. For the CDR3, the DNA is TGTGCCAGCAGTGCACAGGGGGCAAACACCATATATTTT.

The sample holds a few counts of this clonotype. The rearrangement uses TRBV27 and TRBJ2-5; 9 bases fit TRBD1. Germline lookup yields CDR1 MNHEY and CDR2 SMNVEV (reference sequence). Trimming removed 5 bases from V and 0 bases from J; junction bases left unmatched: 10. This CDR3 is 17 amino acids long. Here the CDR3 DNA reads TGTGCCAGCAGTACCCGGGGGGACAGGGCGTACCAAGAGACCCAGTACTTC. Translating it yields CASSTRGDRAYQETQYF.

For the CDR3, the DNA is TGCGCCAGCAGCTTACTTCCAGGGGAGACCCAGTACTTC. This codes for CASSLLPGETQYF. This sequence joins TRBV5-1 and TRBJ2-5, with D possibly matching TRBD1 (5 bases). The V end lost 2 bases, the J end lost 5 bases, and 10 bases lay between the germline ends. Germline CDR1 is SGHRS and CDR2 is YFSETQ. The CDR3 contains 13 residues.

The chain is built from TRBV5-1 and TRBJ2-2; weak D call: TRBD1 (5 bases). In germline, CDR1 is SGHRS, CDR2 YFSETQ. CDR3 size: 14 residues. The V end lost 4 bases, the J end lost 4 bases, and 11 bases lay between the germline ends. In DNA, the CDR3 is TGCGCCAGCAGCAGGGGAATTCTCACCGGGGAGCTGTTTTTT. This encodes CASSRGILTGELFF.

The chain uses TRBV3-1 and TRBJ2-4, with D unclear. The CDR3 loop spans 19 amino acids. V dropped 0 bases and J dropped 1 base, with 19 bases sitting between them. Germline lookup yields CDR1 LGHDT and CDR2 YNNKEL (reference sequence). The CDR3 coding sequence is TGTGCCAGCAGCCAAGATCGGAGTCAACTCCTCGCGGCCAAAAACATTCAGTACTTC. Protein: CASSQDRSQLLAAKNIQYF.

The V call is TRBV4-3, the J call TRBJ2-3; no definite D call. Germline lookup yields CDR1 LGHNA and CDR2 YSLEER. CDR3 length equals 14 residues. Trimming pared 1 base from V and 5 bases from J, leaving 10 bases between. Written as DNA, the CDR3 is TGCGCCAGCAGCCAAGGATCCGCTGGAGATACGCAGTATTTT. The encoded protein is CASSQGSAGDTQYF.

The chain joins TRBV7-8 to TRBJ2-5, with D maybe TRBD2 (7 bases). The V gene's germline CDR1 is SGHVS and CDR2 FQNEAQ. The CDR3 is 16 residues long. Trimming cost V 2 bases and J 2 bases, with 15 bases left between them. The CDR3 region is CASSLRGGRRQETQYF. In DNA form, the CDR3 reads TGTGCCAGCAGCTTAAGGGGGGGGAGAAGGCAAGAGACCCAGTACTTC.

This chain links TRBV11-2 with TRBJ2-1; 10 nucleotides match TRBD2. CDR1 is SGHAT and CDR2 is FQNNGV in the germline V gene. V trimming: 5 bases; J trimming: 2 bases; junction bases outside the gene matches: 12. This CDR3 has 18 residues. This chain's CDR3 is CASSQIFSGGSTYNEQFF. The CDR3 nucleotides read TGTGCCAGCAGCCAGATTTTTAGCGGGGGGTCTACCTACAATGAGCAGTTCTTC.

This chain joins TRBV9 and TRBJ2-5; TRBD2 matches 12 bases. The ends lost 3 bases at V and 3 bases at J; junction bases unmatched: 3. Germline V gene data show CDR1 as SGDLS and CDR2 as YYNGEE. There are 15 residues in the CDR3. In DNA, the CDR3 is TGTGCCAGCAGCGGAACTAGCGGGGGGAAAGAGACCCAGTACTTC. The encoded protein is CASSGTSGGKETQYF.

The rearrangement joins TRBV7-9 to TRBJ2-1; TRBD2 aligns across 12 bases. The junction had 13 bases not matched to a gene; V was cut back by 5 bases and J by 8 bases. The CDR3 consists of 17 residues. Germline V gene sequence: CDR1 SEHNR, CDR2 FQNEAQ (reference sequence). The CDR3 protein is CASSGPPSGGEEYEQFF. In DNA form, the CDR3 reads TGTGCCAGCAGCGGACCCCCTAGCGGGGGGGAGGAGTATGAGCAGTTCTTC.

Many counts were recorded for this clonotype. The rearrangement joins TRBV20-1 to TRBJ2-7, with 9 bases that match TRBD2. The CDR3 is 14 amino acids. Germline V gene data show CDR1 as DFQATT and CDR2 as SNEGSKA (reference sequence). The V gene end was trimmed by 3 bases and the J gene end by 6 bases; junction bases not matched to a gene: 9. This CDR3 reads CSASDSGGSSEQYF. The CDR3 DNA follows: TGCAGTGCTAGTGATAGCGGGGGTTCTAGCGAGCAGTACTTC.

The chain couples TRBV5-1 to TRBJ2-2, with D possibly matching TRBD2 (6 bases). V was shortened by 4 bases and J by 4 bases, with 11 bases between the two germline ends. Germline V gene lookup returns CDR1 SGHRS and CDR2 YFSETQ. The CDR3 has 14 residues. For the CDR3, the DNA is TGCGCCAGCAGCATGGGGGGAATCACCGGGGAGCTGTTTTTT. This codes for CASSMGGITGELFF.

This clonotype was observed at least ten times. This rearrangement joins TRBV7-9 to TRBJ1-2; D remains unclear. V lost 5 bases and J lost 1, with 5 bases in between. This CDR3 has 12 residues. Germline V CDR1 and CDR2: SEHNR, FQNEAQ (reference sequence). The CDR3: CASSQLNYGYTF. The CDR3 nucleotides read TGTGCCAGCAGCCAGCTTAACTATGGCTACACCTTC.

This clonotype has only a few counts. The chain is built from TRBV7-8 and TRBJ2-7, with D tentatively TRBD2 (5 bases). This CDR3 spans 16 amino acids. Per germline, CDR1 SGHVS and CDR2 FQNEAQ. The V end was cut by 5 bases, the J end by 2 bases, with 19 bases between. CDR3 in amino acids: CASSPRLAAEAYEQYF. The CDR3 DNA sequence: TGTGCCAGCAGCCCACGGCTCGCGGCGGAGGCCTACGAGCAGTACTTC.